Below are 10 T cell receptor beta chains sequenced from a single sample in a study of naive and memory T cell subsets. Study-wide results and limits: Naive repertoires, especially CD8, held a few larger clonotypes, possibly memory cells re-expressing CD45RA.

Their antigen targets remain unknown. The beta constant-region primer was an equimolar mix of two oligonucleotides covering TRBC1 and TRBC2. The ligated cDNA underwent four PCR rounds using SP2 and nested alpha and beta constant-region primers. TCRdb recomputed calls from the UMI-ligation and nested PCR reads with MiXCR, one row per CDR3 protein. The table records about 90,000 distinct CDR3 sequences, approximately 11% of them present only once. The source material was naive CD4+ T cells from blood. The receptor set was obtained from a human donor in good health.

Notes on this clonotype: This may stem from a read error, because a much larger clone lies one nucleotide away. This chain uses TRBV3-1 with TRBJ2-2, with D unclear. The CDR3 runs to 17 residues. Germline CDR1 is LGHDT and CDR2 is YNNKEL (reference sequence). Deletions cut 4 bases from V and 5 bases from J, with 20 bases between. CDR3 residues: CASSLNERRVRTGELFF. CDR3 bases: TGTGCCAGCAGCCTAAACGAGAGACGGGTTAGGACCGGGGAGCTGTTTTTT. Complete variable domain (other parts from reference TRBV3-1 and TRBJ2-2): DTAVSQTPKYLVTQMGNDKSIKCEQNLGHDTMYWYKQDSKKFLKIMFSYNNKELIINETVPNRFSPKSPDKAHLNLHINSLELGDSAVYFCASSLNERRVRTGELFFGEGSRLTVL.

This clonotype was counted at least ten times. The chain uses TRBV27 and TRBJ2-7, with 7 bases aligning to TRBD2. Germline loops: CDR1 MNHEY, CDR2 SMNVEV (reference sequence). V lost 11 bases to trimming and J lost 3 bases; unmatched junction nucleotides: 13. The CDR3 is 14 amino acids. CDR3 amino acids: CAVRGLGAFYEQYF. For the CDR3, the DNA is TGTGCCGTAAGAGGACTAGGGGCTTTCTACGAGCAGTACTTC.

The chain joins TRBV28 to TRBJ2-7; 9 bases agree with TRBD1. The CDR3 sequence is 15 residues long. Per germline, CDR1 MDHEN and CDR2 SYDVKM. Trimming removed 6 bases from V and 4 bases from J; junction bases left unmatched: 10. CDR3 DNA sequence: TGTGCCAGCAGATCACAGGGGGCAAAAGGTTACGAGCAGTACTTC. As protein: CASRSQGAKGYEQYF.

The table lists this clonotype with a few counts. The V gene is TRBV5-1, the J gene TRBJ1-1; D unresolved. The V end lost 3 bases, the J end lost 1 base, and 10 bases lay between the germline ends. There are 14 residues in the CDR3. The V gene's germline CDR1 is SGHRS and CDR2 YFSETQ. The CDR3 bases are TGCGCCAGCAGCTCTGGACCGTCGAACACTGAAGCTTTCTTT. Its protein product is CASSSGPSNTEAFF.

This clonotype was detected a few times. The CDR3 protein is CASSYFTDTQYF. CDR3 coding DNA: TGTGCCAGCAGCTACTTCACAGATACGCAGTATTTT. The chain uses TRBV11-2 and TRBJ2-3, with D hard to call. This CDR3 comprises 12 residues. The V and J ends lost 4 bases and 2 bases respectively, with 4 bases between them. CDR1 and CDR2 (germline): SGHAT, FQNNGV.

This clonotype has at least ten counts. The rearrangement uses TRBV29-1 and TRBJ2-3; no firm D call. This CDR3 is 12 amino acids long. The germline V gene encodes CDR1 SQVTM and CDR2 ANQGSEA. V lost 3 bases, J lost 2 bases, and 6 bases lay in between. The CDR3 DNA reads TGCAGCGTTGAGCGCGACACAGATACGCAGTATTTT. Translated, it gives CSVERDTDTQYF.

This clonotype was recorded many times. The V call is TRBV4-3, the J call TRBJ2-7; weak D call: TRBD1 (6 bases). Trimming shortened V by 0 bases and J by 3 bases, and 27 bases separated the two germline ends. The CDR3 is made up of 20 amino acids. Looked up from germline, CDR1 is LGHNA and CDR2 is YSLEER. CDR3 in DNA: TGCGCCAGCAGCCAAGATGGATGTCGGACGGATACTGAGGGGGTCTACGAGCAGTACTTC. Its protein product is CASSQDGCRTDTEGVYEQYF.

This clonotype was found many times. The chain employs TRBV4-3 and TRBJ2-2; D is possibly TRBD2 (5 bases). CDR3 length: 18 residues. Germline V lookup: CDR1 LGHNA, CDR2 YSLEER. V was cut by 0 bases and J by 7 bases, with 21 bases left in between. CDR3 nucleotides: TGCGCCAGCAGCCAAGATTCGAAATCGGGAATGGTTATCGGGGAGCTGTTTTTT. Its translation is CASSQDSKSGMVIGELFF.

There are a few counts of this clonotype. The chain carries TRBV6-1 and TRBJ2-4, with D possibly TRBD2 on 7 matching bases. The CDR3 totals 14 residues. Trimming removed 7 bases at V and 1 base at J, with 11 bases between. In germline, CDR1 is MNHNS, CDR2 SASEGT. As DNA, the CDR3 is TGTGCCAGCACCGGGGGGCCTGCCAAAAACATTCAGTACTTC. Translation: CASTGGPAKNIQYF.

The sample holds many counts of this clonotype. The V gene is TRBV7-2, the J gene TRBJ2-5; 7 bases match TRBD1. The CDR3 is 13 residues long. V lost 8 bases, J lost 2 bases, and 5 bases stayed unmatched. CDR1 is SGHTA, CDR2 FQGNSA, per germline. The chain's CDR3 is CASGRDRQETQYF. The CDR3 coding sequence is TGTGCCAGCGGCCGGGACAGACAAGAGACCCAGTACTTC.